This T cell receptor beta chain was captured in a study of T cells after yellow fever vaccination. Whole-study results and caveats: Abundant clonotypes from the bulk population could contaminate FACS-sorted repertoires. Boosting was followed by the reappearance of most primary-vaccination clones (approximately 97% CD4, about 88% CD8). Weaker, the secondary response peaked sooner, at day 5 versus 15.

TCRdb itself ran the 5' RACE reads through MiXCR, one entry per CDR3 protein. This table holds 200,000 to 300,000 distinct CDR3 sequences, 5.5% to 8.5% found once. The CDR3 sequence is 15 residues long. Unmatched junction bases numbered 7, after V lost 3 bases and J lost 7 bases. The V gene's germline CDR1 is KGHSY and CDR2 FQNENV. This clonotype was detected a few times. The target antigen is unknown. The origin of this receptor is a man aged 30 to 39 who received the YFV17D yellow fever vaccine. The chain uses TRBV16 and TRBJ2-1, with 9 bases fitting TRBD2. The source was CD4+ T cells sorted from PBMCs, collected on the day of the yellow fever booster vaccination. The CDR3 loop reads CASSHPGLASNEQFF. As DNA, the CDR3 is TGTGCCAGCAGCCATCCGGGACTAGCTTCTAATGAGCAGTTCTTC.